The clone carrying this T cell receptor beta chain was seen once. Its antigen remains unknown. The CDR3 contains 18 residues. After removal of 5 bases from V and 0 bases from J, the junction contained 8 bases not matched to a gene. Germline loops: CDR1 LNHDA, CDR2 SQIVND (reference sequence). The data originate from a study of cytomegalovirus exposure and HLA in healthy donors. Study in general: The 100 to 150 validation repertoires matched the 666 first-cohort repertoires in platform, a later analysis reported. Study-wide findings and caveats: Researchers catalogued approximately 170 TCR beta chains as cytomegalovirus-associated. Subsequent analysis found a tendency for first-cohort TCR clusters to co-occur within the 120 or so validation repertoires.

The method was immunoSEQ multiplex PCR; TCRdb's version includes in-frame clones alone and lacks a portion of them. The sample consists of about 190,000 clones, roughly 88% of them appearing once. Sequencing was performed on PBMCs. The TCR sequence derives from a woman younger than 30 in good health and CMV-seronegative. The chain employs TRBV19 and TRBJ2-3, with 13 bases fitting TRBD2. The CDR3 loop reads CASSARTSGGSSTDTQYF. For the CDR3, the DNA is TGTGCCAGTAGTGCTCGGACTAGCGGGGGCTCTAGCACAGATACGCAGTATTTT.